This TCR beta chain was profiled in a study of blood T cell repertoires in COVID-19. Whole-study context: The United States, Italy and Spain supplied acute and convalescent COVID-19 samples.

Losses at the gene ends were 0 bases for V and 8 bases for J; bases not matched to a gene: 5. The CDR3 loop spans 15 amino acids. CDR1 and CDR2 (germline): SGHDT, YYEEEE. This clone was seen at least ten times. Cohorts were based on clinical histories the participants reported. Recovery among Cohort 3 donors was established by two negative PCRs, clearance, or symptom resolution. The assay was immunoSEQ multiplex PCR, and TCRdb's table has in-frame clones only and misses some. The data show about 250,000 clones, about 89% seen once. The material sequenced was PBMCs or T cells enriched from blood (not recorded which). V gene TRBV5-6 combines with J gene TRBJ1-6, with 7 positions matching TRBD1. The clonotype comes from a woman aged 18-29 years who had recovered from COVID-19. The CDR3 nucleotides read TGTGCCAGCAGCTTGGGACAGGGTTATTATTCACCCCTCCACTTT. Protein sequence: CASSLGQGYYSPLHF.